This TCR beta chain was sequenced in a study of T cell repertoires in cytomegalovirus infection. At the level of the study: Alongside well-studied HLA-B-restricted CMV epitopes, recently identified HLA-C-restricted CMV epitopes were also used. It can be stated that public TCR beta signatures indicated CMV infection as well as a matching HLA type. Findings and limits, study-wide: Public TCR beta family frequency separated CMV-and-HLA carriers, including in an independent cohort. Dominant in the ex vivo response were TCR beta clonotypes restricted by HLA-C and specific for CMV.

TCRdb passed the reads through MiXCR, listing each CDR3 protein once. The table has nearly 700,000 distinct CDR3 sequences, around a third seen once. Of note for this clonotype: Its antigen is currently unknown.

The CDR3 extends over 15 amino acids. CDR1 is MGHRA, CDR2 YSYEKL, per germline. V was clipped by 2 bases and J by 3 bases; unmatched bases: 3. The rearrangement uses TRBV4-1 and TRBJ2-7; 11 bases line up with TRBD2. The sequencing here drew on cultured PBMCs, taken from culture after CMV antigen stimulation. The TCR comes from a human donor in good health (CMV status not recorded). Some clones in this sample may be carry-over from other donors' samples. The CDR3, as DNA: TGCGCCAGCAGCCAACTTAGCGGGGGGGTCTACGAGCAGTACTTC. It translates to CASSQLSGGVYEQYF.